The clone carrying this T cell receptor beta chain has ten or more counts. Its antigen remains unidentified. Thyroid surgery had not been preceded by any treatment in any patient. Authors' methods: A papillary thyroid cancer distant-metastasis classifier was built from CDR3 differences across clinicopathological groups. TCRdb called clones again from the PCR reads with MiXCR. Clone size and V and J calls follow TCRdb, not the original study. This table has 53,000 or so clones, approximately 22% appearing once. This entry belongs to a study of metastatic and nonmetastatic thyroid tumors. Across the study: Comparison of repertoires was carried out across blood and tumor or nodule tissue from malignant and benign thyroid patients. Study-wide results and limits: As reported, TCR beta diversity in blood and tumor was significantly higher in malignant thyroid tumors than in benign nodules.

Germline values: CDR1 SEHNR, CDR2 FQNEAQ (reference sequence). With 1 base removed from V and 1 base from J, the gap between germline ends came to 8 bases. The CDR3 sequence is 14 residues long. The TCR originated in a female donor with papillary thyroid cancer or a benign thyroid nodule (not recorded which). Some clones in this sample may be carry-over from other donors' samples. This chain uses TRBV7-9 with TRBJ2-7; D gene unclear. Sample: blood. Here the CDR3 DNA reads TGTGCCAGCAGCTTAGTGGCGACATCCTACGAGCAGTACTTC. This translates into CASSLVATSYEQYF.